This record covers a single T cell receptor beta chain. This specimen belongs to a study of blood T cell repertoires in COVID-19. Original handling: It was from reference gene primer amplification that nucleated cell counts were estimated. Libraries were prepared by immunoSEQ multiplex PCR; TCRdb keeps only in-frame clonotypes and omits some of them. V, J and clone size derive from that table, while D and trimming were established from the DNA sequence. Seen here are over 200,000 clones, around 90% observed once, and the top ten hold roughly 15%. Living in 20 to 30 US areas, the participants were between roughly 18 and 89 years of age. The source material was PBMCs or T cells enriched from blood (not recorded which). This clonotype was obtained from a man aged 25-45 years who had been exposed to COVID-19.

The CDR3 spells CASSIVWDSGSGYTF. CDR3 nucleotide sequence: TGTGCCAGTAGTATAGTCTGGGACTCCGGATCTGGCTACACCTTC. The chain has TRBV19 and TRBJ1-2; a possible D gene is TRBD1 (5 bases). Germline loops: CDR1 LNHDA, CDR2 SQIVND (reference sequence). CDR3 length equals 15 residues. Trimming took 1 base from V and 7 from J, leaving 16 bases between them.